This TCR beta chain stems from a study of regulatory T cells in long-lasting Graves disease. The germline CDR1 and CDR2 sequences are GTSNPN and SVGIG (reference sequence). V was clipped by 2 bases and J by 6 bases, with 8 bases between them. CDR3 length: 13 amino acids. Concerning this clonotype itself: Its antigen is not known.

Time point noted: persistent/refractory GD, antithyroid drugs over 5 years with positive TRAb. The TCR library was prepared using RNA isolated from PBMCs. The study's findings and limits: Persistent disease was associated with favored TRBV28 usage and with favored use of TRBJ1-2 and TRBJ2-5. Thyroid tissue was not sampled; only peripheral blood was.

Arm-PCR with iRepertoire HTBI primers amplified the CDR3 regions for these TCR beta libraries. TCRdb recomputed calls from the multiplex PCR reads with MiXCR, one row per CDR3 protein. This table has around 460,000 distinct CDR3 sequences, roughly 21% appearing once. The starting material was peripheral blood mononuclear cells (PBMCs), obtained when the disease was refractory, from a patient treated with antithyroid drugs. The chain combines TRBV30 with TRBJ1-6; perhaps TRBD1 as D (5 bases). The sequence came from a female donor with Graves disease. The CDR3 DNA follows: TGTGCCTGGAGTTGGGACGCTAATTCACCCCTCCACTTT. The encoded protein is CAWSWDANSPLHF.